This T cell receptor (beta chain) was captured in a study of post-analysis software for immune sequencing data. In the study overall: The courses of disease that were included comprised relapsing-remitting, secondary progressive and progressive-relapsing multiple sclerosis. Study-level findings and limits: Analysis by F measure revealed that same-batch samples clustered strongly together. Roughly 5 TRBV segments (TRBV5-6, TRBV5-1 and TRBV20-1 among them) occurred more frequently in patients than in controls.

V was pared by 0 bases and J by 4 bases, with 15 bases between. CDR3 length: 16 amino acids. The germline V gene has CDR1 SGHRS and CDR2 YFSETQ. This clonotype was counted a few times. Its specificity is unknown. Unique-molecular-identifier-tagged TCR beta cDNA libraries were used. TCRdb re-called the PCR reads with MiXCR, one entry per CDR3 protein. The sample carries roughly 170,000 distinct CDR3 sequences, about 29% recorded once. The specimen was blood. V gene TRBV5-1 combines with J gene TRBJ2-3; D perhaps matches TRBD1 (5 bases). This receptor was taken from a girl between 5 and 17 years old with multiple sclerosis. The CDR3 DNA sequence: TGCGCCAGCAGCTTGGAGTCAGGGTCCCCGTCAGATACGCAGTATTTT. It yields the protein CASSLESGSPSDTQYF.